This T cell receptor beta chain derives from a study of blood T cell repertoires in COVID-19. Study-wide context: PBMCs, B-cell-depleted T cells, or T cells provided the cDNA or gDNA that made up the material.

The germline CDR1 and CDR2 sequences are SGHKS and YYEKEE (reference sequence). This CDR3 has 15 amino acids. V was pared by 4 bases and J by 6 bases, with 7 bases of the junction left unmatched. Original methodology: For nucleated cells, counts were estimated from reference gene primer amplification. Repertoires were generated with immunoSEQ multiplex PCR, while TCRdb's copy carries only in-frame clones and drops some. D and trimming come from the DNA, and the V and J calls and clone size come from that table. The sample lists roughly 180,000 clones; roughly 88% were seen once. The receptor was derived from a woman in her thirties who had recovered from COVID-19. The sample consisted of PBMCs or T cells enriched from blood (not recorded which). The J gene is TRBJ2-3, the V gene TRBV5-5; TRBD2 agrees at 11 bases. DNA of the CDR3: TGTGCCAGCAGCAGTAGCGGGAGGGCCGAGGATACGCAGTATTTT. Its protein product is CASSSSGRAEDTQYF.